This TCR beta chain was documented in a study of cytomegalovirus exposure and HLA in healthy donors. Study-level findings and limits: Most TCR sequences were seen very rarely across donors, but some public TCRs occurred in many. Researchers catalogued 160 or so TCR beta chains as cytomegalovirus-associated. The TCR clusters that emerged in the first cohort tended, a later analysis found, to co-occur in the roughly 110 validation repertoires.

The V and J ends lost 5 bases and 1 base respectively, with 11 bases between them. The CDR3 sequence is 14 residues long. CDR1 SGHTA and CDR2 FQGNSA come from the germline V gene. Worth noting for this clone: Antigen: not known.

The table came from immunoSEQ multiplex PCR; TCRdb's copy has only in-frame clones and leaves some out. The table shows 82,000 or so clones, with roughly 95% occurring only once. Material for sequencing was PBMCs. The source of this sequence is a woman younger than 35 in good health and CMV-seronegative. The V and J genes are TRBV7-2 and TRBJ1-1; D is possibly TRBD1 (5 bases). CDR3 bases: TGTGCCAGCAGCCCCCAGGGAGGGAACACTGAAGCTTTCTTT. It encodes CASSPQGGNTEAFF.